One TCR beta chain is described in this entry. A much more abundant neighbour one base away suggests this may be a read error. Germline-derived CDR1 and CDR2 are LNHDA and SQIVND (reference sequence). There are 11 residues in the CDR3. The data are from a study of blood T cells in healthy people across ages. At the level of the study: There was about one barcoded beta molecule captured by template switching per two T cells.

PCR was performed a second time for about 7 to 11 cycles using a sample-barcoded 5' primer and a J-beta primer mix. Each CDR3 protein is one row after TCRdb ran MiXCR on the 5' RACE reads. Of approximately 810,000 distinct CDR3 sequences detected, 29% appear once; the ten largest clones hold around 16%. The sequence was obtained from a woman aged 80 or over in good health. The sequencing input was blood. The chain combines TRBV19 with TRBJ2-1; D is uncertain. The J call is uncertain, as TRBJ2-7 better fits the DNA end. This CDR3 reads CASSILNEQYF. As DNA, the CDR3 is TGTGCCAGTAGTATCCTGAATGAGCAGTACTTC.